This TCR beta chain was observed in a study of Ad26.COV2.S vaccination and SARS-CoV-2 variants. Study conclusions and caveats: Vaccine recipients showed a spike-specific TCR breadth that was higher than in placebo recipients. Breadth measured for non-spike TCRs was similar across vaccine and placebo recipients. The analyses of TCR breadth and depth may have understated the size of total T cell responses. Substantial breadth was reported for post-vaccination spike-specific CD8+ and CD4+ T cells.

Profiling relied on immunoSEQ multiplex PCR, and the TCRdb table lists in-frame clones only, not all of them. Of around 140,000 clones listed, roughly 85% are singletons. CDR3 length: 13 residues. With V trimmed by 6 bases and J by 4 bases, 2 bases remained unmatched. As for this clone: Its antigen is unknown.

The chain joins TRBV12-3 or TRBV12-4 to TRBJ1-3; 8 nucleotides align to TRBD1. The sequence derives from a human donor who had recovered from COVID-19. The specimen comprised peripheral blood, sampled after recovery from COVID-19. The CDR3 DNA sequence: TGTGCCAGCAGGTGGACAGGGGGAAACACCATATATTTT. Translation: CASRWTGGNTIYF.